Each of the 21 T cell receptor beta chains below was sequenced from the same sample in a study of blood T cell repertoires in COVID-19. Data came from immunoSEQ multiplex PCR; TCRdb stores just in-frame clones and leaves some out. The table shows more than 250,000 clones, with 70% to 90% occurring only once. The source material was peripheral blood. Receptors originate from a woman younger than 45 with COVID-19, enrolled during active disease.

The chain recombines TRBV4-3 with TRBJ1-1; D is uncertain. The CDR3 contains 14 residues. In germline, CDR1 is LGHNA, CDR2 YSLEER. V was cut by 0 bases and J by 1 base, with 6 bases left in between. The CDR3 sequence is CASSQEIGNTEAFF. Written as DNA, the CDR3 is TGCGCCAGCAGCCAAGAAATCGGGAACACTGAAGCTTTCTTT.

This clone was detected only once. The chain uses TRBV9 and TRBJ2-2, with D unresolved. The CDR3 consists of 12 residues. The germline V gene encodes CDR1 SGDLS and CDR2 YYNGEE. V was pared by 2 bases and J by 7 bases, with 6 bases between. CDR3 in DNA: TGTGCCAGCAGCGTCGGGTACGGGGAGCTGTTTTTT. Translated: CASSVGYGELFF. The variable domain in full, with the rest retrieved from reference TRBV9 and TRBJ2-2, is DSGVTQTPKHLITATGQRVTLRCSPRSGDLSVYWYQQSLDQGLQFLIQYYNGEERAKGNILERFSAQQFPDLHSELNLSSLELGDSALYFCASSVGYGELFFGEGSRLTVL.

This chain joins TRBV21-1 and TRBJ1-6; the table's D call TRBD1 went unverified against the DNA. TRBV21-1 is flagged as a pseudogene. The CDR3 has 18 residues. The CDR3 is CASSKAPAGQTTDSPLHF. DNA for the CDR3: TGTGCCAGCAGCAAAGCCCCCGCTGGACAGACTACTGATTCACCCCTCCACTTT.

The chain recombines TRBV3-1 (or the pseudogene TRBV3-2) with TRBJ1-4, with D maybe TRBD1 (5 bases). V shed 1 base and J shed 8 bases, with 11 bases lying between them. CDR3 length: 14 amino acids. In germline, CDR1 is LGHDT, CDR2 YNNKEL (reference sequence). DNA of the CDR3: TGTGCCAGCAGCCAAGGGGGCGCGGTAGAAAAACTGTTTTTT. Amino acid sequence: CASSQGGAVEKLFF.

V usage is TRBV27 and J usage is TRBJ2-5; 9 nucleotides agree with TRBD1. With 4 bases clipped from V and 7 bases from J, the junction kept 10 bases outside the gene matches. CDR3 size: 15 residues. Germline lookup yields CDR1 MNHEY and CDR2 SMNVEV (reference sequence). CDR3 nucleotides: TGTGCCAGCAGTTCGATAACCGGACAGGGGACGACCCAGTACTTC. Translating it yields CASSSITGQGTTQYF.

This chain joins TRBV30 and TRBJ2-5, with D unresolved. With 1 base removed from V and 7 bases from J, the gap between germline ends came to 10 bases. Germline V gene data show CDR1 as GTSNPN and CDR2 as SVGIG (reference sequence). The CDR3 runs to 12 residues. CDR3 coding DNA: TGTGCCTGGAGTGGGGTCCCGGGGACCCAGTACTTC. Translated: CAWSGVPGTQYF.

V usage is TRBV5-8 and J usage is TRBJ1-1, with D possibly TRBD1 on 6 matching bases. This CDR3 has 15 residues. Per germline, CDR1 SGHTS and CDR2 YDEGEE. The ends were cut back, 3 bases at V and 1 base at J, with 13 bases in the middle. CDR3 coding DNA: TGTGCCAGCAGCTATCACAGGGACCAGAACACTGAAGCTTTCTTT. This sequence encodes CASSYHRDQNTEAFF.

This sequence joins TRBV5-6 and TRBJ1-2, with TRBD1 as a possible D gene (6 bases). V lost 4 bases, J lost 6 bases, and 13 bases lay in between. The CDR3 runs to 13 residues. The V gene's germline CDR1 is SGHDT and CDR2 YYEEEE. In DNA form, the CDR3 reads TGTGCCAGCAGCCCCGGGGGGGCGAATGGCTACACCTTC. Its translation is CASSPGGANGYTF.

Here the CDR3 reads CASSNGGAFSYEQYV. CDR3 coding DNA: TGTGCCAGCAGCAATGGGGGGGCCTTCTCCTACGAGCAGTACGTC. The V and J genes are TRBV5-4 and TRBJ2-7; weak D call: TRBD2 (7 bases). The germline gives CDR1 SGHNT, CDR2 YYREEE (reference sequence). There are 15 residues in the CDR3. V dropped 4 bases and J dropped 0 bases, with 14 bases sitting between them.

This chain's CDR3 is CAISEEGATAGQPQHF. The DNA of the CDR3 is TGTGCCATCAGTGAGGAAGGGGCAACAGCAGGTCAGCCCCAGCATTTT. V and J are TRBV10-3 and TRBJ1-5; D may be TRBD1 (5 bases). CDR3 size: 16 residues. V dropped 2 bases and J dropped 6 bases, with 17 bases sitting between them. The V gene's germline CDR1 is ENHRY and CDR2 SYGVKD.

The V call is TRBV5-6, the J call TRBJ1-1, with a weak D call TRBD1 (6 bases). CDR3 size: 11 residues. CDR1 and CDR2 (germline): SGHDT, YYEEEE. CDR3 region: CAHRGAKGAFF. Here the CDR3 DNA reads TGTGCTCACCGGGGGGCCAAAGGGGCTTTCTTT.

V and J are TRBV1 and TRBJ1-2; TRBD1, as called in the table, went unchecked against the DNA. TRBV1 has pseudogene status. The CDR3 has 19 amino acids. This chain's CDR3 is CTSSRTPVRRGPIFGGYTF. The CDR3 DNA is TGCACCAGCAGTCGAACCCCAGTCCGCAGGGGGCCTATTTTTGGTGGCTACACCTTC.

This chain uses TRBV6-2 or TRBV6-3 with TRBJ1-2; TRBD1 matches at 9 bases. This CDR3 has 14 amino acids. Germline trimming cut 6 bases from V and 8 bases from J; bases unmatched to any gene: 10. From germline, CDR1 is MNHEY and CDR2 SVGEGT. Here the CDR3 DNA reads TGTGCCAGCAGCCGGACCGGGACAGGGCCCGGCTACACCTTC. It specifies CASSRTGTGPGYTF.

The chain employs TRBV4-3 and TRBJ2-5; 7 bases are shared with TRBD1. The V segment lost 2 bases and the J segment 5 bases; nucleotides outside the gene matches: 2. This CDR3 has 13 amino acids. Germline-derived CDR1 and CDR2 are LGHNA and YSLEER. CDR3 loop: CASSQNRGETQYF. The CDR3 DNA reads as TGCGCCAGCAGCCAAAACAGGGGTGAGACCCAGTACTTC.

The rearrangement uses TRBV28 and TRBJ2-2; D uncertain. This CDR3 has 13 amino acids. Germline V gives CDR1 MDHEN, CDR2 SYDVKM. Trimming cost V 3 bases and J 4 bases, with 6 bases left between them. The CDR3 loop is CASSLGSTGELFF. The CDR3 region has the DNA TGTGCCAGCAGTTTGGGCAGCACCGGGGAGCTGTTTTTT.

This clone was seen only a few times. CDR3 in DNA: TGTGCCAGCAGCTTAGGGACAGGGTATAATTCACCCCTCCACTTT. It encodes CASSLGTGYNSPLHF. This chain links TRBV7-2 with TRBJ1-6; 8 bases fit TRBD1. The CDR3 has 15 amino acids. Germline CDR1 reads SGHTA; CDR2 reads FQGNSA. V gave up 1 base and J gave up 4 bases; unmatched junction bases: 0. The complete variable domain, with remaining parts taken from reference TRBV7-2 and TRBJ1-6, reads GAGVSQSPSNKVTEKGKDVELRCDPISGHTALYWYRQSLGQGLEFLIYFQGNSAPDKSGLPSDRFSAERTGGSVSTLTIQRTQQEDSAVYLCASSLGTGYNSPLHFGNGTRLTVT.

The chain employs TRBV18 and TRBJ2-2; D possibly corresponds to TRBD1 (6 bases). Germline V gene lookup returns CDR1 KGHSH and CDR2 LQKENI. This CDR3 comprises 15 residues. V was pared by 3 bases and J by 4 bases, with 12 bases between. This chain's CDR3 is CASSPRTELTGELFF. CDR3 coding DNA: TGTGCCAGCTCACCGAGGACAGAGCTCACCGGGGAGCTGTTTTTT.

The DNA for the CDR3 is TGTGCCAGCAGCGTAGGGGTCGCGGGGGCGCGGACCGGGGAGCTGTTTTTT. This gives the protein CASSVGVAGARTGELFF. V usage is TRBV9 and J usage is TRBJ2-2; a possible D gene is TRBD2 (7 bases). Germline V gene lookup returns CDR1 SGDLS and CDR2 YYNGEE. The length of the CDR3 is 17 residues. The V gene lost 0 bases and the J gene lost 5 bases, with 17 bases spanning the gap.

This clone has a single count. This rearrangement joins TRBV11-2 to TRBJ1-4, with TRBD1 identical over 8 bases. V was clipped by 6 bases and J by 2 bases; unmatched bases: 11. This CDR3 is built from 17 residues. CDR1 is SGHAT and CDR2 is FQNNGV in the germline V gene. The CDR3 bases are TGTGCCAGCAGTTACAGGGGGGGGTATTTGACTAATGAAAAACTGTTTTTT. This encodes CASSYRGGYLTNEKLFF.

This chain joins TRBV12-5 and TRBJ1-2; 7 nucleotides match TRBD1. The CDR3 has 13 amino acids. In germline, CDR1 is LGHNT, CDR2 FRNRAP. V shed 6 bases and J 7 bases; nucleotides not matched to a gene: 8. As DNA, the CDR3 is TGTGCTAGTGGAAAGACAGGGTTTCGTGGCTACACCTTC. Translation: CASGKTGFRGYTF.

This chain uses TRBV18 with TRBJ1-3, with unresolved D. The CDR3 has 15 amino acids. The V and J ends lost 6 bases and 0 bases respectively, with 12 bases between them. In germline, CDR1 is KGHSH, CDR2 LQKENI. In DNA, the CDR3 is TGTGCCAGCTCGGCGGTCGGCAACTCTGGAAACACCATATATTTT. It codes for CASSAVGNSGNTIYF.